Each of the 5 T cell receptor beta chains below was sequenced from the same sample in a study of T cells after yellow fever vaccination (dated by TCRdb to between 2019 and 2020). The library was prepared using 5' RACE. The instrument given in TCRdb is Illumina NovaSeq 6000. TCRdb cleaned the public reads at Q25 with fastp, built clones with MiXCR and kept in-frame beta chains. Rows matching on CDR3 protein sequence are summarized as one entry with the most common DNA and genes. Recorded for this sample are 300,000 or so distinct CDR3 sequences; approximately 4.2% of them occurred a single time. Of the sample, less than 25% falls within the top ten clones. The sample's treatment or condition, from its label and the paper: live attenuated yellow fever vaccine strain. The source was PBMCs, collected 5 days after the yellow fever booster vaccination. The receptor source for this set is a man aged 18 to 35 who received the YFV17D yellow fever vaccine.

This clonotype was picked up many times. The chain is built from TRBV20-1 and TRBJ1-4; D remains unclear. The germline V gene encodes CDR1 DFQATT and CDR2 SNEGSKA (reference sequence). The CDR3 covers 14 residues. V shed 1 base and J shed 7 bases, with 13 bases lying between them. This CDR3 is CSARGTILGEKLFF. The CDR3 nucleotides are TGCAGTGCTAGAGGGACCATCCTCGGTGAAAAACTGTTTTTT.

The chain joins TRBV27 to TRBJ2-7, with 11 bases lining up with TRBD1. The CDR3 length is 16 residues. J was trimmed by 1 base and V by 5 bases; bases with no gene match: 7. The germline CDR1 and CDR2 sequences are MNHEY and SMNVEV (reference sequence). CDR3 amino acids: CASSPVGQGASYEQYF. The CDR3 DNA reads as TGTGCCAGCAGTCCTGTAGGACAGGGGGCTTCCTACGAGCAGTACTTC.

This rearrangement joins TRBV20-1 to TRBJ1-4; a weak D match, TRBD1 (5 bases). Germline V gene data show CDR1 as DFQATT and CDR2 as SNEGSKA (reference sequence). Trimming removed 1 base at V and 0 bases at J, with 18 bases between. The CDR3 runs 18 residues. For the CDR3, the DNA is TGCAGTGCTAGAGGAGGAGACAGATACCCTGCAACTAATGAAAAACTGTTTTTT. This sequence encodes CSARGGDRYPATNEKLFF.

This clonotype showed up just a few times. The J gene is TRBJ2-5, the V gene TRBV6-5, with D unclear. The CDR3 is 13 residues long. V lost 0 bases and J lost 4, with 6 bases in between. Germline lookup yields CDR1 MNHEY and CDR2 SVGAGI. CDR3 loop: CASSYSLGETQYF. The CDR3 bases are TGTGCCAGCAGTTACTCCCTAGGAGAGACCCAGTACTTC.

There are many counts of this clonotype. The chain combines TRBV7-3 with TRBJ2-2; D is undetermined. Germline values: CDR1 SGHTA, CDR2 FQGTGA. Trimming shortened V by 2 bases and J by 5 bases, and 9 bases separated the two germline ends. The CDR3 extends over 14 amino acids. The CDR3 region is CASSLGTLTGELFF. The CDR3 DNA sequence: TGTGCCAGCAGCTTAGGCACGCTTACCGGGGAGCTGTTTTTT.